These 24 T cell receptor beta chains originate from one sample sequenced in a study of OX40 agonist ivuxolimab in advanced cancers. Only in-frame clones appear in the TCRdb table, and some are missing; sequencing was by immunoSEQ multiplex PCR. The sample has just over 60,000 clones, roughly nine tenths seen once; the top ten hold 0.62%. This specimen consisted of CD4+ or CD8+ T cells sorted from blood, obtained in a trial of the OX40 agonist ivuxolimab. The receptors were sampled from an adult with an advanced solid tumor such as melanoma, head and neck, liver or kidney cancer.

This chain uses TRBV29-1 with TRBJ1-2; D is unresolved. Trimming removed 3 bases from V and 7 bases from J, with 18 bases in between. This CDR3 contains 14 residues. CDR1 and CDR2 from the germline V gene are SQVTM and ANQGSEA. CDR3 in DNA: TGCAGCGTTGAGGATCCGGGTATGTTCGGTGGCTACACCTTC. Its translation is CSVEDPGMFGGYTF.

In DNA, the CDR3 is TGTGCCAGCAGTTTACAGGGTTCCGGTGGCTACACCTTC. Encoded protein: CASSLQGSGGYTF. The V and J genes are TRBV27 and TRBJ1-2, with D possibly matching TRBD1 (5 bases). V was clipped by 2 bases and J by 7 bases, with 11 bases between them. Germline V gene sequence: CDR1 MNHEY, CDR2 SMNVEV (reference sequence). The CDR3 is 13 residues long.

The V gene is TRBV7-6, the J gene TRBJ2-5; D assignment may be TRBD1 or TRBD2 (5 bases each). Germline-derived CDR1 and CDR2 are SGHVS and FNYEAQ. The CDR3 runs 15 residues. V was pared by 5 bases and J by 0 bases, with 13 bases between. The CDR3 sequence is CASSRQGGYQETQYF. In DNA, the CDR3 is TGTGCCAGCAGCCGCCAGGGCGGGTACCAAGAGACCCAGTACTTC.

This sequence joins TRBV5-1 and TRBJ2-1; D unclear. V lost 8 bases and J lost 0, with 15 bases in between. The CDR3 runs to 15 residues. Germline V gene data show CDR1 as SGHRS and CDR2 as YFSETQ. In DNA form, the CDR3 reads TGCGCCAGTACAACCGACGGCCCCTCCTACAATGAGCAGTTCTTC. Translating it yields CASTTDGPSYNEQFF. Looking up the rest from reference TRBV5-1 and TRBJ2-1 gives the full variable domain: KAGVTQTPRYLIKTRGQQVTLSCSPISGHRSVSWYQQTPGQGLQFLFEYFSETQRNKGNFPGRFSGRQFSNSRSEMNVSTLELGDSALYLCASTTDGPSYNEQFFGPGTRLTVL.

This chain connects TRBV10-3 to TRBJ1-5, with 7 positions matching TRBD1. The CDR3 totals 16 residues. Per germline, CDR1 ENHRY and CDR2 SYGVKD. J lost 2 bases, V lost 0 bases, and 4 bases had no gene match. The CDR3 sequence is CAISESAGGGNQPQHF. CDR3 DNA sequence: TGTGCCATCAGTGAGTCGGCAGGGGGAGGCAATCAGCCCCAGCATTTT.

The chain has TRBV5-1 and TRBJ2-1; D not certain. Germline CDR1 SGHRS, CDR2 YFSETQ. This CDR3 is built from 13 residues. The V end lost 2 bases, the J end lost 14 bases, and 17 bases lay between the germline ends. The CDR3 here is CASSLGGGAGEFF. CDR3 coding DNA: TGCGCCAGCAGCTTAGGTGGCGGAGCTGGGGAGTTCTTC.

V usage is TRBV11-2 and J usage is TRBJ1-2; D may be TRBD1 (6 bases). The CDR3 runs 17 residues. Per germline, CDR1 SGHAT and CDR2 FQNNGV. Trimming stripped 1 base from V and 8 bases from J, with 23 bases between. CDR3 sequence: CASSLGGERLIRGGYTF. CDR3 sequence (DNA): TGTGCCAGCAGCTTAGGAGGGGAGCGTCTGATCAGGGGAGGCTACACCTTC.

The chain carries TRBV11-3 and TRBJ2-5, with 11 bases that match TRBD2. CDR3 size: 16 residues. CDR1 SGHNT and CDR2 YENEEA come from the germline V gene. V was pared by 4 bases and J by 3 bases, with 7 bases of the junction left unmatched. CDR3 nucleotides: TGTGCCAGCAGCTCAAGACTAGCGGGGCGAGAAGAGACCCAGTACTTC. It specifies CASSSRLAGREETQYF.

V usage is TRBV6-1 and J usage is TRBJ1-5; no reliable D call. Germline CDR1 reads MNHNS; CDR2 reads SASEGT. CDR3 length: 14 residues. Deletions cut 4 bases from V and 2 bases from J, with 9 bases between. The CDR3 bases are TGTGCCAGCAGTGCCGTAGGAGGCAATCAGCCCCAGCATTTT. Protein: CASSAVGGNQPQHF.

The chain links TRBV9 to TRBJ1-3; D is undetermined. The length of the CDR3 is 12 residues. Looked up from germline, CDR1 is SGDLS and CDR2 is YYNGEE. Deletions cut 0 bases from V and 2 bases from J, with 0 bases between. CDR3 DNA: TGTGCCAGCAGCGTAGCTGGAAACACCATATATTTT. This gives the protein CASSVAGNTIYF.

The chain couples TRBV4-1 to TRBJ1-2; D is uncertain. Germline CDR1 MGHRA, CDR2 YSYEKL. V lost 1 base and J lost 2, with 11 bases in between. There are 15 residues in the CDR3. The CDR3 nucleotides are TGCGCCAGCAGCCAAGTACAAAGAATAAACTATGGCTACACCTTC. Protein: CASSQVQRINYGYTF.

The chain couples TRBV6-1 to TRBJ2-3, with TRBD2 matching over 12 bases. This CDR3 comprises 17 residues. V lost 0 bases, J lost 6 bases, and 7 bases stayed unmatched. CDR1 is MNHNS and CDR2 is SASEGT in the germline V gene. CDR3 loop: CASSEAGLAGGSDTQYF. The CDR3 DNA sequence: TGTGCCAGCAGTGAAGCTGGTCTAGCGGGGGGGAGTGATACGCAGTATTTT.

This rearrangement joins TRBV9 to TRBJ2-2; TRBD2 agrees at 9 bases. V lost 3 bases to trimming and J lost 4 bases; unmatched junction nucleotides: 19. Germline assignment: CDR1 SGDLS and CDR2 YYNGEE. The length of the CDR3 is 20 residues. The CDR3 here is CASSAWSAGGGRLSTGELFF. For the CDR3, the DNA is TGTGCCAGCAGCGCCTGGTCAGCGGGGGGCGGTAGGTTGAGCACCGGGGAGCTGTTTTTT.

The rearrangement joins TRBV9 to TRBJ2-2; 7 bases are shared with TRBD2. The CDR3 is made up of 17 amino acids. CDR1 and CDR2 from the germline V gene are SGDLS and YYNGEE. With 4 bases clipped from V and 4 bases from J, the junction kept 13 bases outside the gene matches. The CDR3 loop is CASSLLSGGSSTGELFF. The CDR3 nucleotides are TGTGCCAGCAGCCTACTTTCGGGCGGGAGTTCCACCGGGGAGCTGTTTTTT.

The rearrangement links TRBV7-8 to TRBJ1-5; 12 nucleotides line up with TRBD1. Germline values: CDR1 SGHVS, CDR2 FQNEAQ. Trimming took 6 bases from V and 5 from J; bases not matched to a gene: 5. The CDR3 has 15 residues. The CDR3 loop reads CASRRDRGRDQPQHF. CDR3 bases: TGTGCCAGCAGAAGGGACAGGGGGCGGGATCAGCCCCAGCATTTT.

The J gene is TRBJ2-7, the V gene TRBV15, with 7 nucleotides matching TRBD2. This CDR3 spans 15 amino acids. Germline values: CDR1 LNHNV, CDR2 YYDKDF (reference sequence). J lost 4 bases, V lost 1 base, and 7 bases had no gene match. For the CDR3, the DNA is TGTGCCACCAGCAGAGCGGGAGGATACCTTTACGAGCAGTACTTC. Its translation: CATSRAGGYLYEQYF.

The gene calls are TRBV7-9 and TRBJ2-1; D ambiguous. V was shortened by 1 base and J by 5 bases, with 15 bases between the two germline ends. CDR3 length: 16 residues. Germline V gene data show CDR1 as SEHNR and CDR2 as FQNEAQ (reference sequence). CDR3 loop: CASSLGVELSNNEQFF. The CDR3 DNA reads TGTGCCAGCAGCTTAGGCGTAGAACTCTCAAACAATGAGCAGTTCTTC.

The chain carries TRBV19 and TRBJ1-5, with D perhaps matching TRBD1 (5 bases). The CDR3 has 13 amino acids. With 3 bases removed from V and 7 bases from J, the gap between germline ends came to 10 bases. Germline values: CDR1 LNHDA, CDR2 SQIVND (reference sequence). CDR3 protein: CASSIQGGQPQHF. The DNA for the CDR3 is TGTGCCAGTAGTATCCAGGGTGGCCAGCCCCAGCATTTT.

The chain uses TRBV18 and TRBJ1-5, with a possible D match to TRBD1 (5 bases). V was cut by 2 bases and J by 5 bases, with 13 bases left in between. In germline, CDR1 is KGHSH, CDR2 LQKENI. The CDR3 runs 15 residues. CDR3 DNA sequence: TGTGCCAGCTCACCAACAAGGGGTTTGGATCAGCCCCAGCATTTT. Its protein is CASSPTRGLDQPQHF.

This sequence joins TRBV4-2 and TRBJ2-3; D perhaps matches TRBD2 (6 bases). Germline loops: CDR1 LGHNA, CDR2 YNFKEQ. Trimming removed 4 bases at V and 6 bases at J, with 14 bases between. The CDR3 contains 14 residues. CDR3 nucleotides: TGTGCCAGCAGCCCCGGCGGGGCGGAGGATACGCAGTATTTT. This gives the protein CASSPGGAEDTQYF.

The chain employs TRBV2 and TRBJ2-5, with 11 bases matching TRBD1. V dropped 6 bases and J dropped 5; count of bases not matched to a gene: 5. This CDR3 is 14 amino acids long. Germline V gene lookup returns CDR1 SNHLY and CDR2 FYNNEI. The CDR3 DNA follows: TGTGCCAGCAGAGGGGACAGGGGGGAGGAGACCCAGTACTTC. Amino acids: CASRGDRGEETQYF.

This chain connects TRBV29-1 to TRBJ2-5; D gene uncertain. V gave up 7 bases and J gave up 2 bases, with 8 bases separating them. The CDR3 covers 11 residues. Germline V lookup: CDR1 SQVTM, CDR2 ANQGSEA. The CDR3 sequence is CSGNLQETQYF. The CDR3 DNA sequence: TGCAGCGGGAACCTTCAAGAGACCCAGTACTTC. Looking up the rest from reference TRBV29-1 and TRBJ2-5 gives the full variable domain: SAVISQKPSRDICQRGTSLTIQCQVDSQVTMMFWYRQQPGQSLTLIATANQGSEATYESGFVIDKFPISRPNLTFSTLTVSNMSPEDSSIYLCSGNLQETQYFGPGTRLLVL.

This clone was picked up one time. The chain has TRBV4-1 and TRBJ2-7; unclear D gene. The germline V and J ends were trimmed by 6 bases and 2 bases, with 8 bases remaining between them. From germline, CDR1 is MGHRA and CDR2 YSYEKL. CDR3 length equals 12 residues. The CDR3 nucleotides read TGCGCCAGCAGGCAGATACCCTACGAGCAGTACTTC. This codes for CASRQIPYEQYF.

The gene calls are TRBV6-1 and TRBJ1-2; 10 bases are a match to TRBD1. Trimming at V came to 5 bases and at J to 1 base, leaving 4 bases not matched to a gene. Germline V CDR1 and CDR2: MNHNS, SASEGT. The CDR3 consists of 15 residues. CDR3 DNA: TGTGCCAGCAGTTTGGGACAGGGGATTAACTATGGCTACACCTTC. It yields the protein CASSLGQGINYGYTF.